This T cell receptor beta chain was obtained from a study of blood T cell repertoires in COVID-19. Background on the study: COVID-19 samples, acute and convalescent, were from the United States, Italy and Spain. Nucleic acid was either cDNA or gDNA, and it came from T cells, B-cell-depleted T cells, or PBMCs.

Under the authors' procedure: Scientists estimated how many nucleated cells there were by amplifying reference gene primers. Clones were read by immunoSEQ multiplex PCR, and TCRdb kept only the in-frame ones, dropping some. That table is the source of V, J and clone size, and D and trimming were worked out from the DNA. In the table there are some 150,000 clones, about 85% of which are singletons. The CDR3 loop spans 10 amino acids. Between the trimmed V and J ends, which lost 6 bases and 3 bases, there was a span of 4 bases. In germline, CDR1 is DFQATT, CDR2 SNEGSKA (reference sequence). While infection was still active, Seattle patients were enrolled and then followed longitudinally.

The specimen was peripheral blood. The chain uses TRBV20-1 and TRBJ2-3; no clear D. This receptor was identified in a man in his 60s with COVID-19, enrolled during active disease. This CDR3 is CSAPTDTQYF. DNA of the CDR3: TGCAGTGCCCCTACAGATACGCAGTATTTT.